This TCR beta chain appears in the sequencing data of a study of technical replicates of blood from a handful of donors. Some clones are missing from TCRdb's copy, which holds only in-frame ones; the method was immunoSEQ multiplex PCR. The sample holds tens of thousands of clones, over 90% seen once. This CDR3 has 13 residues. CDR1 and CDR2 from the germline V gene are SGHVS and FNYEAQ. Trimming took 1 base from V and 4 from J, leaving 8 bases between them. Material for sequencing was T cells isolated from PBMCs. This TCR came from a human donor in good health. The rearrangement joins TRBV7-6 to TRBJ2-7; tentatively, D is TRBD2 (5 bases). The chain's CDR3 is CASSLGTVYEQYF. CDR3 nucleotide sequence: TGTGCCAGCAGCTTAGGGACTGTGTACGAGCAGTACTTC.